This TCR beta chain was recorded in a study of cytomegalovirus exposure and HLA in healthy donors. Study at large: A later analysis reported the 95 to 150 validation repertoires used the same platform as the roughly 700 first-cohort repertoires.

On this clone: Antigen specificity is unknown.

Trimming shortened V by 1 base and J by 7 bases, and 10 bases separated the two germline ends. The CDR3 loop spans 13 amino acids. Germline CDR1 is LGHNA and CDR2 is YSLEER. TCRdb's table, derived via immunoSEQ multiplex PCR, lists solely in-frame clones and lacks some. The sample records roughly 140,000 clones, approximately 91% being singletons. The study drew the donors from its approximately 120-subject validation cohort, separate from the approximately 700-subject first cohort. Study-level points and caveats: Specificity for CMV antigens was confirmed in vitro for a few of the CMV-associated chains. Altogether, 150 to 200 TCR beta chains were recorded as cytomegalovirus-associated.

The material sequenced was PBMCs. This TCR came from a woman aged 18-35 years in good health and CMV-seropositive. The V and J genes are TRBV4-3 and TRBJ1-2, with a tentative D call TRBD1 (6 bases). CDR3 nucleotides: TGCGCCAGCAGCCAAGCCGGGGGGGCTGGCTACACCTTC. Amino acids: CASSQAGGAGYTF.